This T cell receptor (beta chain) comes out of a study of T cell responses to AZD1222 COVID-19 vaccine. Whole-study results and caveats: Baseline seropositivity characterized only 5 to 7 AZD1222 recipients.

The germline gives CDR1 MDHEN, CDR2 SYDVKM. V shed 5 bases, J shed 5 bases, and the junction held 3 bases outside the gene matches. This CDR3 is built from 13 residues. Comment on this clone: Its antigen is not identified.

TCRdb's table, derived via immunoSEQ multiplex PCR, lists solely in-frame clones and lacks some. The sample shows approximately 99,000 clones, approximately 90% of them seen only once. The sample here was peripheral blood, taken 28 days after the second AZD1222 dose. V usage is TRBV28 and J usage is TRBJ1-1; TRBD1 matches 9 bases. This sequence was found in an adult who received the AZD1222 COVID-19 vaccine. CDR3: CASSGQGKTEAFF. The DNA for the CDR3 is TGTGCCAGCAGTGGACAGGGGAAGACTGAAGCTTTCTTT.